The 27 T cell receptor beta chains below were found in one sample sequenced in a study of T cells in Graves' hyperthyroidism and ophthalmopathy. RNA transcripts yielded amplified TCR beta CDR3 regions. HTBI primers were used for first-round RT-PCR of the TCR CDR3. TCRdb re-called the multiplex PCR reads with MiXCR, one entry per CDR3 protein. The table has 600,000 to 650,000 distinct CDR3 sequences, around 15% seen once. The sequenced sample consisted of blood. The source is a woman under 40 with Graves' hyperthyroidism.

Comments on this clonotype: A much larger clonotype is one base distant, so this may be a read error. The chain has TRBV6-1 and TRBJ2-1, with D possibly being TRBD1 or TRBD2 (5 bases each). There are 16 residues in the CDR3. Trimming took off 4 bases at V and 0 bases at J, with 13 bases between the two ends. Germline V gene sequence: CDR1 MNHNS, CDR2 SASEGT. CDR3 nucleotides: TGTGCCAGCAGTGCGAGGGGTTTCAGCTCCTACAATGAGCAGTTCTTC. Protein sequence: CASSARGFSSYNEQFF.

This chain joins TRBV27 and TRBJ2-1, with unresolved D. In germline, CDR1 is MNHEY, CDR2 SMNVEV (reference sequence). V was clipped by 5 bases and J by 2 bases, with 13 bases between them. This CDR3 spans 15 amino acids. As DNA, the CDR3 is TGTGCCAGCAGTCAGCTACCCACCACCTACAATGAGCAGTTCTTC. This encodes CASSQLPTTYNEQFF.

V gene TRBV30 combines with J gene TRBJ2-3, with 9 bases that match TRBD1. With 2 bases clipped from V and 2 bases from J, the junction kept 8 bases outside the gene matches. Germline values: CDR1 GTSNPN, CDR2 SVGIG (reference sequence). This CDR3 comprises 16 residues. CDR3 sequence (DNA): TGTGCCTGGAGTTCCATCGGGACAGGGTTCACAGATACGCAGTATTTT. Translated: CAWSSIGTGFTDTQYF.

The sample holds many counts of this clonotype. V usage is TRBV12-3 or TRBV12-4 and J usage is TRBJ1-4, with TRBD1 identical over 8 bases. CDR3 size: 15 residues. Losses at the gene ends were 5 bases for V and 7 bases for J; bases not matched to a gene: 9. Here the CDR3 reads CASSTGQGRSEKLFF. The CDR3 region has the DNA TGTGCCAGCAGTACCGGACAGGGCCGAAGTGAAAAACTGTTTTTT.

The chain links TRBV5-4 to TRBJ2-1; D call uncertain. V shed 0 bases and J shed 4 bases, with 20 bases lying between them. This CDR3 comprises 18 residues. CDR1 is SGHNT and CDR2 is YYREEE in the germline V gene (reference sequence). The CDR3: CASSLGVTGGKIYNEQFF. CDR3 sequence (DNA): TGTGCCAGCAGCTTGGGGGTGACTGGCGGAAAAATTTACAATGAGCAGTTCTTC.

This clonotype was counted ten times or more. The rearrangement uses TRBV20-1 and TRBJ2-3; the match to TRBD2 covers 10 bases. From germline, CDR1 is DFQATT and CDR2 SNEGSKA (reference sequence). The CDR3 is made up of 17 amino acids. Losses at the gene ends were 3 bases for V and 0 bases for J; bases not matched to a gene: 9. The CDR3, as DNA: TGCAGTGCTAGTCTAGCGGGAGCCATCACTAGCACAGATACGCAGTATTTT. This encodes CSASLAGAITSTDTQYF.

The chain carries TRBV28 and TRBJ2-2, with TRBD1 as a possible D gene (6 bases). Deletions cut 5 bases from V and 5 bases from J, with 12 bases between. CDR1 and CDR2 from the germline V gene are MDHEN and SYDVKM. The CDR3 loop spans 14 amino acids. CDR3 sequence: CASSNTRGTGELFF. CDR3 DNA sequence: TGTGCCAGCAGTAACACCAGGGGTACCGGGGAGCTGTTTTTT.

The rearrangement joins TRBV6-1 to TRBJ1-1; D gene ambiguous. From germline, CDR1 is MNHNS and CDR2 SASEGT. V lost 6 bases and J 5 bases, leaving 10 bases between the germline ends. This CDR3 is built from 12 residues. The CDR3 nucleotides read TGTGCCAGCAGCCCTCAACGGACTGAAGCTTTCTTT. As protein: CASSPQRTEAFF.

Ten or more counts support this clonotype. For the CDR3, the DNA is TGCAGCGTTGAAGACGGTTTAAACTATGGCTACACCTTC. Protein product: CSVEDGLNYGYTF. The chain carries TRBV29-1 and TRBJ1-2; D not resolved. This CDR3 is 13 amino acids long. Germline-derived CDR1 and CDR2 are SQVTM and ANQGSEA. V lost 0 bases to trimming and J lost 2 bases, with 7 bases between them.

This clonotype was recorded many times. The chain joins TRBV7-9 to TRBJ2-7, with D possibly TRBD1 on 6 matching bases. Looked up from germline, CDR1 is SEHNR and CDR2 is FQNEAQ (reference sequence). V lost 5 bases and J 2 bases, leaving 10 bases between the germline ends. The CDR3 length is 13 residues. The CDR3 nucleotides are TGTGCCAGCAGCGACAGGACAACCTACGAGCAGTACTTC. Translation: CASSDRTTYEQYF.

This clonotype was recorded at least ten times. The chain has TRBV30 and TRBJ1-2, with D hard to call. The CDR3 runs 12 residues. V lost 4 bases and J lost 6, with 12 bases in between. Germline loops: CDR1 GTSNPN, CDR2 SVGIG (reference sequence). The CDR3 sequence: CAWTSGAHGYTF. The CDR3 bases are TGTGCCTGGACGTCGGGAGCCCATGGCTACACCTTC.

At least ten counts were recorded for this clonotype. The chain carries TRBV12-3 or TRBV12-4 and TRBJ2-1, with 8 bases identical to TRBD2. Trimming cost V 9 bases and J 5 bases; bases outside gene matches: 12. The CDR3 has 15 residues. The chain's CDR3 is CASTTGLAGNNEQFF. The CDR3 region has the DNA TGTGCCAGTACGACAGGACTAGCTGGGAACAATGAGCAGTTCTTC.

In its sample, this clonotype was seen many times. This CDR3 is CASSPGGPGYNEQFF. As DNA, the CDR3 is TGTGCCAGCAGTCCAGGAGGGCCGGGCTACAATGAGCAGTTCTTC. This chain connects TRBV6-2 or TRBV6-3 to TRBJ2-1, with D possibly TRBD2 on 6 matching bases. Trimming stripped 5 bases from V and 3 bases from J, with 14 bases between. The germline CDR1 and CDR2 sequences are MNHEY and SVGEGT. The CDR3 runs 15 residues.

This clonotype was found many times. This chain uses TRBV27 with TRBJ1-5, with 12 bases fitting TRBD1. From germline, CDR1 is MNHEY and CDR2 SMNVEV (reference sequence). The CDR3 totals 15 residues. V lost 6 bases, J lost 6 bases, and 6 bases stayed unmatched. The CDR3 nucleotides read TGTGCCAGCAGGGCCGGGACAGGGGGCTTTCAGCCCCAGCATTTT. Its protein is CASRAGTGGFQPQHF.

About this clonotype itself: A much bigger clone sits one base away, suggesting this may be a read error. This rearrangement joins TRBV12-3 or TRBV12-4 to TRBJ2-7, with D perhaps TRBD1 (5 bases). The CDR3 has 14 amino acids. Trimming stripped 6 bases from V and 6 bases from J, with 18 bases between. The DNA for the CDR3 is TGTGCCAGCAGAGTAGACAGACTCCCCTGCGAGCAGTACTTC. Translation gives CASRVDRLPCEQYF.

This chain links TRBV7-6 with TRBJ2-2; D is undetermined. This CDR3 contains 16 residues. Per the germline V gene, CDR1 is SGHVS and CDR2 is FNYEAQ. The V end was cut by 1 base, the J end by 4 bases, with 13 bases between. The CDR3 here is CASSLVFRHGTGELFF. The CDR3 coding sequence is TGTGCCAGCAGCTTAGTATTCCGGCACGGCACCGGGGAGCTGTTTTTT.

This clonotype has a count of ten or more. The chain employs TRBV5-1 and TRBJ2-7; D possibly uses TRBD1 or TRBD2 (5 bases each). This CDR3 region has 13 residues. The germline V gene encodes CDR1 SGHRS and CDR2 YFSETQ. V dropped 1 base and J dropped 4 bases, with 9 bases sitting between them. CDR3 residues: CASSLLGEYEQYF. The DNA of the CDR3 is TGCGCCAGCAGCTTGCTGGGGGAGTACGAGCAGTACTTC.

This clonotype was recorded at least ten times. In DNA form, the CDR3 reads TGCAGTGTCCCCTATCGCAAGCGGGGGGTTTACAAGCAGTACTTC. Translated, it gives CSVPYRKRGVYKQYF. The genes are TRBV20-1 and TRBJ2-7, with 9 bases aligning to TRBD2. With 7 bases clipped from V and 8 bases from J, the junction kept 18 bases outside the gene matches. From germline, CDR1 is DFQATT and CDR2 SNEGSKA (reference sequence). The CDR3 is 15 residues long.

This clonotype was seen a few times. The chain recombines TRBV10-2 with TRBJ1-3; TRBD1 might be the D (5 bases). Germline V gene lookup returns CDR1 WSHSY and CDR2 SAAADI. The V end was cut by 3 bases, the J end by 0 bases, with 12 bases between. The length of the CDR3 is 16 residues. CDR3 region: CASSESRGHSGNTIYF. For the CDR3, the DNA is TGCGCCAGCAGTGAATCGCGCGGACACTCTGGAAACACCATATATTTT.

CDR3 protein: CASSPGAGAAKNIQYF. CDR3 coding DNA: TGTGCCAGCAGCCCCGGGGCAGGGGCGGCCAAAAACATTCAGTACTTC. The rearrangement joins TRBV11-2 to TRBJ2-4; possibly TRBD1 for D (6 bases). The CDR3 has 16 amino acids. V was pared by 5 bases and J by 1 base, with 15 bases between. The germline gives CDR1 SGHAT, CDR2 FQNNGV.

This clonotype was counted many times. The rearrangement joins TRBV20-1 to TRBJ1-2; D remains ambiguous. CDR1 DFQATT and CDR2 SNEGSKA come from the germline V gene (reference sequence). The CDR3 covers 11 residues. V was shortened by 5 bases and J by 4 bases, with 8 bases between the two germline ends. CDR3 nucleotides: TGCAGTGCTTTGGACCTCTATGGCTACACCTTC. Protein product: CSALDLYGYTF.

The chain employs TRBV7-3 and TRBJ2-6; D may be TRBD1 (5 bases). The germline V gene has CDR1 SGHTA and CDR2 FQGTGA. The CDR3 is 14 amino acids. Trimming left V 10 bases short and J 0 bases short, with 10 bases between. The CDR3 spells CATLRASGANVLTF. CDR3 coding DNA: TGTGCCACCCTCAGGGCCTCTGGGGCCAACGTCCTGACTTTC.

Turning to this clonotype: A much more abundant neighbour one base away suggests this may be a read error. The chain links TRBV6-5 to TRBJ2-1; no clear D gene. Germline CDR1 and CDR2: MNHEY and SVGAGI. CDR3 length: 13 residues. The germline V and J ends were trimmed by 2 bases and 9 bases, with 11 bases remaining between them. The CDR3 loop reads CASSYANSVEQFF. CDR3 DNA sequence: TGTGCCAGCAGTTACGCTAACAGCGTTGAGCAGTTCTTC.

The table lists this clonotype with many counts. The chain is built from TRBV20-1 and TRBJ2-5, with 8 bases fitting TRBD1. The CDR3 is made up of 14 amino acids. Trimming at V came to 6 bases and at J to 7 bases, leaving 13 bases not matched to a gene. Germline CDR1 reads DFQATT; CDR2 reads SNEGSKA (reference sequence). The CDR3 DNA reads as TGCAGTGCGCGAGCTCAGGGGGCTAGGGGGACCCAGTACTTC. It yields the protein CSARAQGARGTQYF.

This clonotype was counted ten times or more. The chain uses TRBV7-2 and TRBJ1-5; 7 bases line up with TRBD1. The CDR3 length is 15 residues. Losses at the gene ends were 6 bases for V and 10 bases for J; bases not matched to a gene: 15. Looked up from germline, CDR1 is SGHTA and CDR2 is FQGNSA. The CDR3 spells CASSPRDSSISPQHF. DNA for the CDR3: TGTGCCAGCAGTCCCCGGGACAGCTCTATCAGCCCCCAGCATTTT.

This clonotype was counted between two and nine times. CDR3 sequence reads: CSASRARANQADTQYF. The CDR3, as DNA: TGCAGTGCTAGTCGGGCGAGGGCCAATCAGGCAGATACGCAGTATTTT. The chain has TRBV20-1 and TRBJ2-3, with a possible D match to TRBD2 (5 bases). The germline CDR1 and CDR2 sequences are DFQATT and SNEGSKA (reference sequence). The CDR3 totals 16 residues. The germline V and J ends were trimmed by 3 bases and 4 bases, with 20 bases remaining between them.

The chain recombines TRBV9 with TRBJ2-1; weak D call: TRBD1 (5 bases). Germline values: CDR1 SGDLS, CDR2 YYNGEE. This CDR3 comprises 12 residues. The V gene lost 7 bases and the J gene lost 6 bases, with 11 bases spanning the gap. The CDR3 nucleotides read TGTGCCAGCGAAGGAACAGGCAATGAGCAGTTCTTC. It specifies CASEGTGNEQFF.